Here is one T cell receptor (beta chain) with its context. This entry belongs to a study of blood T cell repertoires in COVID-19. About the study: Whether acute or convalescent, the COVID-19 samples came from the United States, Italy and Spain.

The repertoire was sequenced with immunoSEQ multiplex PCR; TCRdb's copy has only in-frame clones and lacks some. The data hold under 250,000 clones, with approximately 85% observed a single time. The specimen sequenced was PBMCs or T cells enriched from blood (not recorded which). The source of this sequence is a woman between 50 and 59 years old with acute COVID-19.

CDR3 loop: CASSTRQVSRSGANVLTF. The DNA of the CDR3 is TGTGCCAGCAGCACAAGACAGGTGAGCCGCTCTGGGGCCAACGTCCTGACTTTC. The gene calls are TRBV7-2 and TRBJ2-6, with D possibly TRBD1 on 6 matching bases. Germline loops: CDR1 SGHTA, CDR2 FQGNSA. The CDR3 contains 18 residues. Between the trimmed V and J ends, which lost 5 bases and 0 bases, there was a span of 17 bases.